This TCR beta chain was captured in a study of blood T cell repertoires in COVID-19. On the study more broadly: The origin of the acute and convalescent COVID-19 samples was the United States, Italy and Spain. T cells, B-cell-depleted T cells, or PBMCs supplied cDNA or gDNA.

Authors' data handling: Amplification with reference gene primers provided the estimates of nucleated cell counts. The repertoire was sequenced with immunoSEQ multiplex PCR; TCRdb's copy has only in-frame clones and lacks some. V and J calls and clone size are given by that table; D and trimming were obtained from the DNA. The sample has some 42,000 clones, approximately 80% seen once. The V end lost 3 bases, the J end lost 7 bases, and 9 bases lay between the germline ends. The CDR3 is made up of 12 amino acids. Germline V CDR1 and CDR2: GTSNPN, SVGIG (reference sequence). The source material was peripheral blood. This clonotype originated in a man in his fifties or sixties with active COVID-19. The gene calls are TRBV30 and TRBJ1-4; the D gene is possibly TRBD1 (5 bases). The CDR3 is CAWSGGPEKLFF. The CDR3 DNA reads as TGTGCCTGGAGCGGGGGACCTGAAAAACTGTTTTTT.